This record concerns one T cell receptor beta chain sequence. Its specificity is unknown. A multiplex PCR was run with 60 Vbeta primers and 13 Jbeta primers. Sequencing used immunoSEQ multiplex PCR; TCRdb keeps in-frame clones, though not all of them. The data contain 95,000 to 150,000 clones, about three quarters of them singletons. The sample is drawn from a study of cytomegalovirus exposure and HLA in healthy donors. Germline V CDR1 and CDR2: SGHNT, YYREEE (reference sequence). Unmatched junction bases numbered 6, after V lost 5 bases and J lost 3 bases. The CDR3 sequence is 15 residues long. Broader study findings: Further analysis was carried out later, and it showed several of the most significant clusters appearing linked to common viral pathogens. In a later analysis, TCR association rates varied by HLA locus: DRB1 most, HLA-C fewest.

The receptor comes from a man over 45 in good health and CMV-seronegative. The V gene is TRBV5-4, the J gene TRBJ2-5, with 11 bases aligning to TRBD2. The sequenced sample consisted of PBMCs. Here the CDR3 DNA reads TGTGCCAGCAGTCGTCCTAGCGGGGGGAAAGAGACCCAGTACTTC. Residues: CASSRPSGGKETQYF.